This T cell receptor (beta chain) was recovered during a study of shared clonotypes between healthy human individuals. CDR3 length: 16 amino acids. Several immunoSEQ plates received, in even portions, the genomic DNA of each subset. Measured with immunoSEQ multiplex PCR; TCRdb has only the in-frame clones, and not every one. The sample consists of some 2,000,000 clones, 95% of them appearing once. The genes are TRBV21-1 and TRBJ1-2. TRBV21-1 is classified as a pseudogene. The clonotype comes from a man aged 18 to 29 in good health. The sequenced sample was naive CD4+ T cells sorted from blood. Indicated subset: CD45RA+ positively selected. The CDR3 sequence is CASSKPGGPSNYGYTF. CDR3 DNA sequence: TGTGCCAGCAGCAAACCTGGGGGGCCATCTAACTATGGCTACACCTTC.